The 27 T cell receptor beta chains reported below all come from one sample, sequenced in a study of T cell changes during pregnancy in multiple sclerosis (dated by TCRdb to about 2019). The receptor library was made with the immunoSEQ multiplex PCR assay. Here the immuneACCESS table is served through TCRdb, limited to in-frame sequences with V and J called. Missing clones are a known gap in these copies; in checked studies unresolved V genes cover under half, and the rest lacks a known reason. This sample gives roughly 50,000 clones in total; 92% of them show up just once. Nearly 0.4% of the sample belongs to the ten largest clones. The sequenced sample was CD4+ T cells from peripheral blood mononuclear cells, obtained after pregnancy. The receptors derive from a female donor with multiple sclerosis, enrolled in a pregnancy study.

The chain is built from TRBV29-1 and TRBJ1-4; 11 bases are shared with TRBD1. Germline V gene lookup returns CDR1 SQVTM and CDR2 ANQGSEA. CDR3 size: 12 residues. Losses at the gene ends were 7 bases for V and 8 bases for J; bases not matched to a gene: 3. CDR3 sequence reads: CSARTGGEKLFF. The CDR3 region has the DNA TGCAGCGCTCGGACAGGGGGCGAAAAACTGTTTTTT.

The chain recombines TRBV5-5 with TRBJ2-3; a weak D match, TRBD1 (6 bases). The V end lost 3 bases, the J end lost 4 bases, and 15 bases lay between the germline ends. Germline V gene sequence: CDR1 SGHKS, CDR2 YYEKEE (reference sequence). The CDR3 runs 15 residues. Here the CDR3 DNA reads TGTGCCAGCAGCTCAGGTACAGGGATCGCAGATACGCAGTATTTT. It translates to CASSSGTGIADTQYF.

The chain carries TRBV10-3 and TRBJ1-1; D not resolved. The CDR3 is 12 residues long. Trimming took off 3 bases at V and 7 bases at J, with 9 bases between the two ends. CDR1 and CDR2 from the germline V gene are ENHRY and SYGVKD. CDR3 DNA sequence: TGTGCCATCAGTGACGAGAATTTTGAAGCTTTCTTT. It specifies CAISDENFEAFF.

The J gene is TRBJ2-1, the V gene TRBV7-8; 13 nucleotides agree with TRBD2. V trimming: 6 bases; J trimming: 10 bases; junction bases outside the gene matches: 12. The CDR3 has 16 amino acids. Germline values: CDR1 SGHVS, CDR2 FQNEAQ. CDR3 sequence: CASSLSGLAGSREQFF. The CDR3 coding sequence is TGTGCCAGCAGTTTGTCGGGACTAGCGGGATCGAGGGAGCAGTTCTTC.

This clone has just one count. This rearrangement joins TRBV5-1 to TRBJ2-7; 9 bases agree with TRBD1. Germline values: CDR1 SGHRS, CDR2 YFSETQ. The J segment lost 6 bases and the V segment lost 3 bases, leaving 4 bases of the junction unmatched. This CDR3 contains 13 residues. Here the CDR3 reads CASSWGQGTEQYF. The CDR3, as DNA: TGCGCCAGCAGCTGGGGACAGGGAACCGAGCAGTACTTC.

The V and J genes are TRBV27 and TRBJ2-7; weak D call: TRBD1 (6 bases). The germline CDR1 and CDR2 sequences are MNHEY and SMNVEV (reference sequence). The CDR3 runs to 15 residues. V lost 5 bases, J lost 1 base, and 15 bases lay in between. Written as DNA, the CDR3 is TGTGCCAGCAGTCCCTCCGACAGGATATCCTACGAGCAGTACTTC. This translates into CASSPSDRISYEQYF.

The V gene is TRBV7-2, the J gene TRBJ2-3; weak D call: TRBD1 (5 bases). The CDR3 runs 15 residues. Trimming left V 1 base short and J 4 bases short, with 12 bases between. The germline CDR1 and CDR2 sequences are SGHTA and FQGNSA. CDR3 residues: CASSLVGRIADTQYF. DNA for the CDR3: TGTGCCAGCAGCTTAGTGGGGCGGATCGCAGATACGCAGTATTTT.

The chain uses TRBV6-1 and TRBJ2-1; 9 bases agree with TRBD1. This CDR3 contains 13 residues. Germline CDR1 reads MNHNS; CDR2 reads SASEGT. Unmatched junction bases numbered 4, after V lost 8 bases and J lost 5 bases. This CDR3 is CASLDRGNNEQFF. DNA of the CDR3: TGTGCCAGCCTGGACAGGGGAAACAATGAGCAGTTCTTC.

The chain is built from TRBV7-3 and TRBJ2-7; possible D gene TRBD2, 6 bases. The CDR3 spans 16 residues. The germline V gene has CDR1 SGHTA and CDR2 FQGTGA. The V gene lost 5 bases and the J gene lost 3 bases, with 20 bases spanning the gap. The CDR3 coding sequence is TGTGCCAGCAGCGGATTAGGAGGGCCTAGAGACTACGAGCAGTACTTC. The encoded protein is CASSGLGGPRDYEQYF.

The chain is built from TRBV6-4 and TRBJ2-3; 7 nucleotides align to TRBD2. The V gene end was trimmed by 5 bases and the J gene end by 2 bases; junction bases not matched to a gene: 7. Germline lookup yields CDR1 MRHNA and CDR2 SNTAGT. The CDR3 length is 15 residues. The CDR3 loop reads CASSLGLGSTDTQYF. In DNA form, the CDR3 reads TGTGCCAGCAGTCTAGGACTAGGGTCCACAGATACGCAGTATTTT.

V usage is TRBV5-1 and J usage is TRBJ1-4, with 7 bases fitting TRBD1. This CDR3 has 15 residues. The germline gives CDR1 SGHRS, CDR2 YFSETQ. Trimming at V came to 5 bases and at J to 6 bases, leaving 10 bases not matched to a gene. The CDR3 region is CASRTEGAPDEKLFF. The CDR3 nucleotides read TGCGCCAGCAGAACCGAGGGGGCTCCAGATGAAAAACTGTTTTTT.

The rearrangement uses TRBV9 and TRBJ2-1; TRBD2 matches at 7 bases. Trimming removed 4 bases from V and 10 bases from J; junction bases left unmatched: 17. Germline V CDR1 and CDR2: SGDLS, YYNGEE. The CDR3 runs to 16 residues. DNA for the CDR3: TGTGCCAGCAGCCCATGGGACTACCTGACTGGGGGGGAGCAGTTCTTC. This encodes CASSPWDYLTGGEQFF. The variable domain in full, completed from reference TRBV9 and TRBJ2-1, reads DSGVTQTPKHLITATGQRVTLRCSPRSGDLSVYWYQQSLDQGLQFLIQYYNGEERAKGNILERFSAQQFPDLHSELNLSSLELGDSALYFCASSPWDYLTGGEQFFGPGTRLTVL.

The chain joins TRBV9 to TRBJ2-3; possible D gene TRBD1, 5 bases. Germline V gene data show CDR1 as SGDLS and CDR2 as YYNGEE. This CDR3 comprises 16 residues. The V gene lost 0 bases and the J gene lost 4 bases, with 15 bases spanning the gap. The CDR3 region is CASSVAGQGPPDTQYF. In DNA form, the CDR3 reads TGTGCCAGCAGCGTAGCTGGCCAGGGTCCTCCAGATACGCAGTATTTT.

This clone was observed a single time. The DNA for the CDR3 is TGTGCCAGCAGGGACAGGGGAGAGACCCAGTACTTC. Amino acid sequence: CASRDRGETQYF. This chain uses TRBV7-9 with TRBJ2-5; 9 nucleotides match TRBD1. CDR1 and CDR2 (germline): SEHNR, FQNEAQ (reference sequence). The CDR3 spans 12 residues. Losses at the gene ends were 6 bases for V and 4 bases for J; bases not matched to a gene: 0.

This chain joins TRBV27 and TRBJ2-7; 7 bases are a match to TRBD2. Germline lookup yields CDR1 MNHEY and CDR2 SMNVEV (reference sequence). The J segment lost 4 bases and the V segment lost 6 bases, leaving 9 bases of the junction unmatched. The CDR3 consists of 14 residues. In DNA, the CDR3 is TGTGCCAGCAGCCGTAGCGGGTGGGGGTACGAGCAGTACTTC. This sequence encodes CASSRSGWGYEQYF.

V and J are TRBV2 and TRBJ2-7; TRBD2 agrees at 11 bases. V shed 10 bases, J shed 4 bases, and the junction held 6 bases outside the gene matches. Germline CDR1 SNHLY, CDR2 FYNNEI. This CDR3 comprises 13 residues. For the CDR3, the DNA is TGTGCCACTCAAACTAGCGGGGGATACGAGCAGTACTTC. Translation gives CATQTSGGYEQYF.

The J gene is TRBJ2-7, the V gene TRBV7-9; D might be TRBD1 (5 bases). Germline V gene sequence: CDR1 SEHNR, CDR2 FQNEAQ (reference sequence). V lost 5 bases and J lost 2, with 10 bases in between. The CDR3 sequence is 13 residues long. In nucleotides, the CDR3 is TGTGCCAGCAGCCCCAGGGCCCCCTACGAGCAGTACTTC. Its protein product is CASSPRAPYEQYF.

The genes are TRBV28 and TRBJ2-7; 11 nucleotides match TRBD2. This CDR3 has 16 residues. The V gene's germline CDR1 is MDHEN and CDR2 SYDVKM. The junction had 12 bases not matched to a gene; V was cut back by 6 bases and J by 5 bases. CDR3 protein: CASSLTRLAGQDEQYF. The CDR3 region has the DNA TGTGCCAGCAGCCTGACCAGACTAGCGGGACAAGACGAGCAGTACTTC.

The rearrangement joins TRBV27 to TRBJ2-1, with D possibly being TRBD2 (6 bases). Trimming took off 7 bases at V and 6 bases at J, with 13 bases between the two ends. The CDR3 covers 13 residues. The germline gives CDR1 MNHEY, CDR2 SMNVEV (reference sequence). CDR3 loop: CASTRPGLNEQFF. The DNA of the CDR3 is TGTGCCAGCACCCGCCCGGGACTCAATGAGCAGTTCTTC.

The rearrangement joins TRBV7-3 to TRBJ2-3; D might be TRBD1 (6 bases). This CDR3 has 14 amino acids. The germline V gene encodes CDR1 SGHTA and CDR2 FQGTGA. Trimming removed 4 bases from V and 7 bases from J, with 15 bases in between. CDR3 loop: CASSYGGSRHTQYF. For the CDR3, the DNA is TGTGCCAGCAGCTATGGGGGCAGCCGACATACGCAGTATTTT. The full variable domain, with the rest looked up from reference TRBV7-3 and TRBJ2-3, is GAGVSQTPSNKVTEKGKYVELRCDPISGHTALYWYRQSLGQGPEFLIYFQGTGAADDSGLPNDRFFAVRPEGSVSTLKIQRTERGDSAVYLCASSYGGSRHTQYFGPGTRLTVL.

This chain links TRBV27 with TRBJ2-1; TRBD2 matches at 9 bases. V dropped 8 bases and J dropped 3; count of bases not matched to a gene: 5. Germline V gene sequence: CDR1 MNHEY, CDR2 SMNVEV (reference sequence). This CDR3 is 14 amino acids long. The CDR3 DNA follows: TGTGCCAGCCGCAGCGGGAGGTTCTACAATGAGCAGTTCTTC. It yields the protein CASRSGRFYNEQFF.

The chain uses TRBV7-2 and TRBJ2-3, with a weak D call TRBD2 (5 bases). The CDR3 totals 15 residues. V was trimmed by 3 bases and J by 1 base, leaving 11 bases between them. Germline V gives CDR1 SGHTA, CDR2 FQGNSA. CDR3 bases: TGTGCCAGCAGCTTTGAGGGCCCGCGCACAGATACGCAGTATTTT. It encodes CASSFEGPRTDTQYF. Full variable domain (outside the CDR3, taken from reference TRBV7-2 and TRBJ2-3): GAGVSQSPSNKVTEKGKDVELRCDPISGHTALYWYRQSLGQGLEFLIYFQGNSAPDKSGLPSDRFSAERTGGSVSTLTIQRTQQEDSAVYLCASSFEGPRTDTQYFGPGTRLTVL.

The rearrangement uses TRBV7-8 and TRBJ2-4, with TRBD2 identical over 11 bases. Germline CDR1 SGHVS, CDR2 FQNEAQ. This CDR3 has 14 amino acids. Losses at the gene ends were 5 bases for V and 6 bases for J; bases not matched to a gene: 3. The CDR3 coding sequence is TGTGCCAGCAGCGCCGGGACTAGCGGAAACATTCAGTACTTC. Amino acid sequence: CASSAGTSGNIQYF.

Written as DNA, the CDR3 is TGTGCCAGCTCACCACCCCGACGCGGGAGCGGGGATGAGCAGTTCTTC. It translates to CASSPPRRGSGDEQFF. The rearrangement uses TRBV18 and TRBJ2-1, with 7 bases matching TRBD2. Germline V gene sequence: CDR1 KGHSH, CDR2 LQKENI. After removal of 0 bases from V and 8 bases from J, the junction contained 10 bases not matched to a gene. CDR3 length equals 16 residues.

This chain uses TRBV29-1 with TRBJ1-5, with D possibly TRBD1 on 5 matching bases. Trimming shortened V by 3 bases and J by 7 bases, and 16 bases separated the two germline ends. The CDR3 spans 14 residues. CDR1 and CDR2 (germline): SQVTM, ANQGSEA. As DNA, the CDR3 is TGCAGCGTTGATTTTTTGCGGGACTCCCAGCCCCAGCATTTT. Protein: CSVDFLRDSQPQHF.

As DNA, the CDR3 is TGTGCCAGCAGCCAGGGATTAGCGGTATACCATGAGCAGTTCTTC. As protein: CASSQGLAVYHEQFF. This rearrangement joins TRBV14 to TRBJ2-1, with D perhaps TRBD2 (6 bases). CDR1 and CDR2 (germline): SGHDN, FVKESK. V dropped 3 bases and J dropped 8 bases, with 17 bases sitting between them. The CDR3 runs to 15 residues.

This clone was counted only a few times. The chain uses TRBV7-2 and TRBJ2-5; 10 nucleotides agree with TRBD2. Germline lookup yields CDR1 SGHTA and CDR2 FQGNSA. The CDR3 contains 14 residues. The junction had 2 bases not matched to a gene; V was cut back by 2 bases and J by 5 bases. The CDR3 region is CASSLSGRGETQYF. CDR3 nucleotide sequence: TGTGCCAGCAGCTTAAGCGGGAGGGGGGAGACCCAGTACTTC.